The present T cell receptor beta chain was sequenced within a study of shared clonotypes between healthy human individuals. Study-wide points: Relative to clonotypes present in all four donors, those not shared had lower generation probabilities.

This clone was observed many times. Its antigen is unidentified. Germline-derived CDR1 and CDR2 are KGHSH and LQKENI. This CDR3 spans 13 amino acids. V lost 3 bases and J lost 8, with 10 bases in between. Sorted-subset replicate PCRs used roughly 220 ng DNA, about 30,000 T cell genomes. The repertoire was sequenced with immunoSEQ multiplex PCR; TCRdb's copy has only in-frame clones and lacks some. Altogether about 340,000 clones are present, over 70% being singletons, with the ten largest covering 8% to 13%. The sequenced sample consisted of memory CD4+ T cells sorted from blood. Subset of the sample: CD45RA-negative fraction. J is TRBJ2-2 and V is TRBV18; no clear D gene. The clonotype was recovered from a man aged 30 to 45 in good health. The DNA for the CDR3 is TGTGCCAGCTCACCTCAAGTCGCGGGGGAGCTGTTTTTT. It is translated as CASSPQVAGELFF. The complete variable domain, with remaining parts taken from reference TRBV18 and TRBJ2-2, reads NAGVMQNPRHLVRRRGQEARLRCSPMKGHSHVYWYRQLPEEGLKFMVYLQKENIIDESGMPKERFSAEFPKEGPSILRIQQVVRGDSAAYFCASSPQVAGELFFGEGSRLTVL.